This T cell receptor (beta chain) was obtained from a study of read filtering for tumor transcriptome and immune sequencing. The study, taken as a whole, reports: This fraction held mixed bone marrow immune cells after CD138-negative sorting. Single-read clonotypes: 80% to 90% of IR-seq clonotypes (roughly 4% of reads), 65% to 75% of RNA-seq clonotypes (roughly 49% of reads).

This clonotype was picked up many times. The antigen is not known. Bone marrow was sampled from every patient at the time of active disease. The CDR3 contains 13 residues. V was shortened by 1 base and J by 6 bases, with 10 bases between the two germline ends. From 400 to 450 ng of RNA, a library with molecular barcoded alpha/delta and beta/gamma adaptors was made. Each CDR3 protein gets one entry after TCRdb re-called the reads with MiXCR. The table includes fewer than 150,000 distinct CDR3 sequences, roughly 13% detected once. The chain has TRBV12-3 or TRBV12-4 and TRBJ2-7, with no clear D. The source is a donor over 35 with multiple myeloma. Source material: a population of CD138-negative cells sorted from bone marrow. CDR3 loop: CASSLEGSLEQYF. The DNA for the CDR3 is TGTGCCAGCAGTTTAGAGGGATCCCTCGAGCAGTACTTC.